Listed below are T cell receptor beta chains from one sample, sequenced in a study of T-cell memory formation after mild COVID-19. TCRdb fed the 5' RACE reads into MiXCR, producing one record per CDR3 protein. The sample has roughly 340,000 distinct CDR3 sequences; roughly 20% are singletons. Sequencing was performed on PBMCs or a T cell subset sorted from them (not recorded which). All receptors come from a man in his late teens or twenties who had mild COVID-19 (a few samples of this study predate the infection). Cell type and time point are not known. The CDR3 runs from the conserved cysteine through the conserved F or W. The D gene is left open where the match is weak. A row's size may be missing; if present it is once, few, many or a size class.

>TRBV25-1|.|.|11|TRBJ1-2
TGTGCCAGCAGTGCTCTGGCGGGCTACACCTTC
CASSALAGYTF
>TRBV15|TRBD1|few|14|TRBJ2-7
TGTGCCACCAGCAGAAGGGGACAGTTCTACGAGCAGTACTTC
CATSRRGQFYEQYF
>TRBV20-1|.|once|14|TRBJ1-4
TGCAGTGCTAGTCCGGTACAGGTCAATGAAAAACTGTTTTTT
CSASPVQVNEKLFF
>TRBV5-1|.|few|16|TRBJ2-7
TGCGCCAGCAGCTTGGTGGGCGCATATACCTCCTACGAGCAGTACTTC
CASSLVGAYTSYEQYF
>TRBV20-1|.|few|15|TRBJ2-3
TGCAGTGCTAGAGATCTAGCAGCCAGCACAGATACGCAGTATTTT
CSARDLAASTDTQYF
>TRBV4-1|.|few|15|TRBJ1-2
TGCGCCAGCAGCCAAGAAGCCGGGAGAGACTATGGCTACACCTTC
CASSQEAGRDYGYTF
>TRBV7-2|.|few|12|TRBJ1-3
TGTGCCAGCAGCTTAGCGGCAGGCACCATATATTTT
CASSLAAGTIYF
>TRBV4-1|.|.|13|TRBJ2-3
TGCGCCAGCAGCCAACAATCTTCAGATACGCAGTATTTT
CASSQQSSDTQYF
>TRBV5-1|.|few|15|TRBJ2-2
TGCGCCAGCAGCTTCGGGAGGGGGCCCACCGGGGAGCTGTTTTTT
CASSFGRGPTGELFF
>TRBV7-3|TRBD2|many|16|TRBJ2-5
TGTGCCAGCAGCTTAACCGGGGGGAGTTCTCGGGAGACCCAGTACTTC
CASSLTGGSSRETQYF
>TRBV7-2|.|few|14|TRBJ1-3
TGTGCCAGCAGCTCAAGGGGGGACGGAAACACCATATATTTT
CASSSRGDGNTIYF
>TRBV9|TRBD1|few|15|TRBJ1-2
TGTGCCAGCAGCGTCACAGGGGTGACTAACTATGGCTACACCTTC
CASSVTGVTNYGYTF
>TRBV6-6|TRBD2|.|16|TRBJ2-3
TGTGCCAGCAATGGGCAGCGGGGGGTAAGCACAGATACGCAGTATTTT
CASNGQRGVSTDTQYF
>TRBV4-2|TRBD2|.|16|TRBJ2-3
TGTGCCAGCAGCTCACGACTAGCGGGAGGTGAAGATACGCAGTATTTT
CASSSRLAGGEDTQYF
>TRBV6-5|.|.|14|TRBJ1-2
TGTGCCAGCAGTTACTCGGACAACAACTATGGCTACACCTTC
CASSYSDNNYGYTF
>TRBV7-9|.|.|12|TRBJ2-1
TGTGCCAGCAGCTTCAGTGGGGATGAGCAGTTCTTC
CASSFSGDEQFF
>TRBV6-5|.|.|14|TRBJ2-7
TGTGCCAGCAGTTACTCGATTATAGGGGGCGAGCAGTACTTC
CASSYSIIGGEQYF
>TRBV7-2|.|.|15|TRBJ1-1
TGTGCCAGCAGCTCCGGCGGGGCATGGGACACTGAAGCTTTCTTT
CASSSGGAWDTEAFF
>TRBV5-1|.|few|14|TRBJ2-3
TGCGCCAGCAGCTTAGAGACGGACACAGATACGCAGTATTTT
CASSLETDTDTQYF
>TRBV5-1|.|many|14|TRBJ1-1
TGCGCCAGCAGTTTGGGACCGCCAAACACTGAAGCTTTCTTT
CASSLGPPNTEAFF
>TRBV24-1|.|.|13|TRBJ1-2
TGTGCCACCAGTGATTCGAATAACTATGGCTACACCTTC
CATSDSNNYGYTF
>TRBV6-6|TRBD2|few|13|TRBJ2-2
TGTGCCAGCAGGGGGGGGACGAACGGGGAGCTGTTTTTT
CASRGGTNGELFF
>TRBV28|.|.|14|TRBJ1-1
TGTGCCAGCAGCAGCCTAGAGTCGGGGACTGAAGCTTTCTTT
CASSSLESGTEAFF
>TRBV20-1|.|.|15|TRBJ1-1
TGCAGTGCTAGAGGAAGGTGGGCCAGACCCACTGAAGCTTTCTTT
CSARGRWARPTEAFF
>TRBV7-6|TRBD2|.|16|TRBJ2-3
TGTGCCAGCAGCGGCCCTCGCGGGGGGGCCGCTGATACGCAGTATTTT
CASSGPRGGAADTQYF
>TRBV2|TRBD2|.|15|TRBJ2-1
TGTGCCAGCATCTCCGGGACTAGCGACTACAATGAGCAGTTCTTC
CASISGTSDYNEQFF
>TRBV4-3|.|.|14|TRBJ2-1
TGCGCCAGCACGCCAAGTTTAACCTACAATGAGCAGTTCTTC
CASTPSLTYNEQFF
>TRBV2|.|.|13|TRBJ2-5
TGTGCCAGCAGTGGGGCAGGTTGGGAGACCCAGTACTTC
CASSGAGWETQYF
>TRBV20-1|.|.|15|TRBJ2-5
TGCAGTGCTAGAGAGCCCGCAGGGGCCGGAGAGACCCAGTACTTC
CSAREPAGAGETQYF
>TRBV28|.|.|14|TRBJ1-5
TGTGCCAGCAGTTTATGGGACAACTATCAGCCCCAGCATTTT
CASSLWDNYQPQHF
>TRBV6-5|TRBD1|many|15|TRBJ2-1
TGTGCCAGCAGTTTTCGCGGGACAGGGGGGGGTGAGCAGTTCTTC
CASSFRGTGGGEQFF
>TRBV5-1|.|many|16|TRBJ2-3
TGCGCCAGCAGCTTGGAGGGGCGGTTTAGCACAGATACGCAGTATTTT
CASSLEGRFSTDTQYF
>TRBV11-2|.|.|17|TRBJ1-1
TGTGCCAGCAGCTTAGGTCCGCGGGGGCAGGGGCTCACTGAAGCTTTCTTT
CASSLGPRGQGLTEAFF
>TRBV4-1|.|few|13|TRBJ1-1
TGCGCCAGCAGCCAAGGAGGGAGTGCTGAAGCTTTCTTT
CASSQGGSAEAFF
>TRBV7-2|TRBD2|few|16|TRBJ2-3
TGTGCCAGCAGCCAGGGACTAGCGGGGGGCCAGTCGACGCAGTATTTT
CASSQGLAGGQSTQYF
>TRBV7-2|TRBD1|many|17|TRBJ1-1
TGTGCCAGCAGCTTAGCCGGCCAGGGGGGTGAGAACACTGAAGCTTTCTTT
CASSLAGQGGENTEAFF
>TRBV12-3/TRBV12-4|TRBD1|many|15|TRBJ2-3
TGTGCCAGCAGTGAAGGGACAGGGGATACAGATACGCAGTATTTT
CASSEGTGDTDTQYF
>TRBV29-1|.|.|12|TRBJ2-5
TGCAGCGTTGTGGCTCCTGGGGACACCCAGTACTTC
CSVVAPGDTQYF
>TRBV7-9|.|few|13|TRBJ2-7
TGTGCCAGCAGCCCCGGACTGTTCTACGAGCAGTACTTC
CASSPGLFYEQYF
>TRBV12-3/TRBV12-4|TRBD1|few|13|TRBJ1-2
TGTGCCAGCAGCACAGGGGCTGGCTATGGCTACACCTTC
CASSTGAGYGYTF
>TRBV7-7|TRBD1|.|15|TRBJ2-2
TGTGCCAGCAGCTTCGGACAGGGGTTGTCCGGGGAGCTGTTTTTT
CASSFGQGLSGELFF
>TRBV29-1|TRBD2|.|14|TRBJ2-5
TGCAGCGTCGCACTCCCTCGGGGGGGAGAGACCCAGTACTTC
CSVALPRGGETQYF
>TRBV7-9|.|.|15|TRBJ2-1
TGTGCCAGCAGCTTAGGGGGGGGCCTTTCCAATGAGCAGTTCTTC
CASSLGGGLSNEQFF
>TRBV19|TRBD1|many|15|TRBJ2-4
TGTGCCAGTAGTGGGACAGGGAGGATGGAAAACATTCAGTACTTC
CASSGTGRMENIQYF
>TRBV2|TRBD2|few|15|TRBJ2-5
TGTGCCAGCAGACGGACTAGCGGGGGACAAGAGACCCAGTACTTC
CASRRTSGGQETQYF
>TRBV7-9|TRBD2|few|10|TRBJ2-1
TGTGCCAGCGGGAGGGGTGAGCAGTTCTTC
CASGRGEQFF